This T cell receptor beta chain came from a study of post-analysis software for immune sequencing data. Remarks on this clonotype: Its matching antigen is unknown.

Unique molecular identifiers were built into the TCR beta cDNA libraries. Yield was around 500,000 cDNA molecules from roughly 0.93 to 9.6 million T cells. TCRdb fed the PCR reads into MiXCR, producing one record per CDR3 protein. The sample gives roughly 540,000 distinct CDR3 sequences, around 34% of which show up once; around 5.9% is in the top ten. The CDR3 has 15 residues. The V gene's germline CDR1 is ENHRY and CDR2 SYGVKD. The ends lost 11 bases at V and 1 base at J; junction bases unmatched: 7. Overall study results and limits: With TRBV5-6, TRBV5-1 and TRBV20-1 included, about five TRBV segments were more frequent in patients than in controls.

Sequenced input: blood. This clonotype was sampled from a girl aged 2 to 17 with multiple sclerosis. J is TRBJ2-1 and V is TRBV10-3, with 11 nucleotides matching TRBD2. CDR3 bases: TGTGCCGCGAGGCTAGCGGGAGGTTCCTACAATGAGCAGTTCTTC. Its translation is CAARLAGGSYNEQFF.